Listed here are 7 T cell receptor beta chains from one sample, sequenced in a study of blood T cell repertoires in COVID-19. Sequenced by immunoSEQ multiplex PCR; TCRdb stores in-frame clones only, minus some. The sample has 130,000 to 150,000 clones, just under 90% seen once; the top ten hold 8.6%. Source material: peripheral blood. These receptors all stem from a woman in her 50s with active or convalescent COVID-19.

V is TRBV7-9 and J is TRBJ1-1; a possible D gene is TRBD1 (6 bases). V gave up 0 bases and J gave up 4 bases, with 15 bases separating them. The germline gives CDR1 SEHNR, CDR2 FQNEAQ (reference sequence). The CDR3 is 16 amino acids. The CDR3: CASSLAGGLRGTEAFF. The DNA of the CDR3 is TGTGCCAGCAGCTTAGCCGGGGGGCTAAGGGGCACTGAAGCTTTCTTT.

The chain employs TRBV27 and TRBJ2-2, with D perhaps matching TRBD1 (6 bases). Trimming removed 3 bases from V and 7 bases from J, with 27 bases in between. The CDR3 runs 19 residues. Germline values: CDR1 MNHEY, CDR2 SMNVEV (reference sequence). The CDR3 loop is CASSFQTGGQIGVGGELFF. The DNA for the CDR3 is TGTGCCAGCAGTTTCCAAACTGGGGGACAAATCGGCGTGGGCGGGGAGCTGTTTTTT.

The J gene is TRBJ2-1, the V gene TRBV7-2; D is perhaps TRBD1 (7 bases). Germline assignment: CDR1 SGHTA and CDR2 FQGNSA. The CDR3 has 16 amino acids. V lost 6 bases and J lost 2, with 17 bases in between. The CDR3 nucleotides read TGTGCCAGCAGTGATGACGGGGGACAGACCTACAATGAGCAGTTCTTC. Translated: CASSDDGGQTYNEQFF.

The rearrangement links TRBV6-2 or TRBV6-3 to TRBJ1-1; D might be TRBD1 (5 bases). The CDR3 is 13 residues long. Germline V CDR1 and CDR2: MNHEY, SVGEGT. The V end was cut by 6 bases, the J end by 6 bases, with 14 bases between. The CDR3 here is CASSRAGGAEAFF. The DNA of the CDR3 is TGTGCCAGCAGCAGGGCGGGGGGTGCTGAAGCTTTCTTT.

This clone is a singleton in its sample. CDR3 coding DNA: TGTGCCAGCAGTTTACGGGCAGGGGTATTGAACACTGAAGCTTTCTTT. It codes for CASSLRAGVLNTEAFF. This rearrangement joins TRBV27 to TRBJ1-1, with D possibly TRBD1 on 6 matching bases. The CDR3 spans 16 residues. Trimming pared 2 bases from V and 0 bases from J, leaving 13 bases between. Germline V gene sequence: CDR1 MNHEY, CDR2 SMNVEV (reference sequence).

The V call is TRBV24-1, the J call TRBJ1-2; D is perhaps TRBD1 (5 bases). This CDR3 spans 13 amino acids. V dropped 6 bases and J dropped 3 bases, with 10 bases sitting between them. Germline V gives CDR1 KGHDR, CDR2 SFDVKD. The CDR3 DNA sequence: TGTGCCACCAGTAAAGGGGCGGACTATGGCTACACCTTC. It codes for CATSKGADYGYTF.

The chain recombines TRBV28 with TRBJ1-5; no clear D. The CDR3 has 12 residues. Germline V gene sequence: CDR1 MDHEN, CDR2 SYDVKM. V gave up 10 bases and J gave up 6 bases, with 13 bases separating them. The CDR3 bases are TGTGCCACCCTCACGTCGCGTCAGCCCCAGCATTTT. Amino acids: CATLTSRQPQHF.